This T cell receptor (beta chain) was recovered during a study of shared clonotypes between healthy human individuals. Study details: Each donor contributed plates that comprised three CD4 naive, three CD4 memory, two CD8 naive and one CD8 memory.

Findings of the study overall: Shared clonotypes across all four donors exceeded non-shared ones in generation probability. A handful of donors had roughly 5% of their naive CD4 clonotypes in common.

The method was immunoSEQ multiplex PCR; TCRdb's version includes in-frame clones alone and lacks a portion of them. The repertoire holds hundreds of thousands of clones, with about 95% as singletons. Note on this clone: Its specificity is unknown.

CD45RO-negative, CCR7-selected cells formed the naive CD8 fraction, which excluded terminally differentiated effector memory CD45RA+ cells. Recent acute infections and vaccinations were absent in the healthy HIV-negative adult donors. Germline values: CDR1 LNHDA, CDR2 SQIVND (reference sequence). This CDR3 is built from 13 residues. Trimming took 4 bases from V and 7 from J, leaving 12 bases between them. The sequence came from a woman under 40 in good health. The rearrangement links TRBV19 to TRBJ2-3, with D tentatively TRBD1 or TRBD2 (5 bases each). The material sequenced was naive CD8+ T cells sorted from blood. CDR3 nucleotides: TGTGCCAGTAGTAATTCAGGGACGAATACGCAGTATTTT. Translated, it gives CASSNSGTNTQYF.